The clone carrying this T cell receptor (beta chain) appeared many times. Antigen specificity is unknown. This specimen comes from a study of T cells in Graves' hyperthyroidism and ophthalmopathy. Amplification yielded TCR beta CDR3 regions, with RNA transcripts as the source. A set of HTBI primers served as the primers for a first-round RT-PCR of the TCR CDR3. MiXCR, run by TCRdb on the multiplex PCR reads, gives a single entry per CDR3 protein. The sample includes over 150,000 distinct CDR3 sequences, about a sixth of them seen just once. The study's findings and limits: Researchers found most expanded thyroid clonotypes above 0.001 in blood as well.

The CDR3 is 17 amino acids. With 2 bases clipped from V and 3 bases from J, the junction kept 10 bases outside the gene matches. The germline V gene has CDR1 SNHLY and CDR2 FYNNEI. The material sequenced was blood. The chain has TRBV2 and TRBJ1-2, with 9 bases aligning to TRBD1. The source of this sequence is a woman aged 45-59 years with Graves' hyperthyroidism. The CDR3, as DNA: TGTGCCAGCAGTGAAAAGGGCGGACAGGGGCTTTACTATGGCTACACCTTC. Residues: CASSEKGGQGLYYGYTF.